Each of the 19 T cell receptor beta chains below was sequenced from the same sample in a study of cytomegalovirus exposure and HLA in healthy donors. Produced via immunoSEQ multiplex PCR; TCRdb's table is partial and in-frame only. Here the sample spans roughly 82,000 clones, around 92% being singletons. The sequenced sample was PBMCs. Receptors originate from a man younger than 30 in good health and CMV-seronegative.

The chain links TRBV7-6 to TRBJ2-1; 8 bases are a match to TRBD2. The V segment lost 1 base and the J segment 5 bases; nucleotides outside the gene matches: 7. Looked up from germline, CDR1 is SGHVS and CDR2 is FNYEAQ. The CDR3 consists of 16 residues. As DNA, the CDR3 is TGTGCCAGCAGCTTAGTAAGCGGGAGTCTTGACAATGAGCAGTTCTTC. Protein product: CASSLVSGSLDNEQFF.

CDR3 residues: CASSLGAGGGQETQYF. The CDR3 region has the DNA TGCGCCAGCAGCTTGGGGGCAGGGGGCGGCCAAGAGACCCAGTACTTC. The chain combines TRBV5-1 with TRBJ2-5; 8 bases are a match to TRBD1. The CDR3 runs to 16 residues. The ends lost 0 bases at V and 1 base at J; junction bases unmatched: 5. Germline V gives CDR1 SGHRS, CDR2 YFSETQ.

The chain employs TRBV18 and TRBJ2-7; TRBD1 is a possible D gene (6 bases). V was clipped by 3 bases and J by 0 bases, with 15 bases between them. The length of the CDR3 is 16 residues. Germline V gene lookup returns CDR1 KGHSH and CDR2 LQKENI. As DNA, the CDR3 is TGTGCCAGCTCACCTACAGGGCCCCAGACCTCCTACGAGCAGTACTTC. Protein: CASSPTGPQTSYEQYF.

The chain uses TRBV15 and TRBJ2-2; maybe TRBD1 (6 bases). CDR3 length equals 14 residues. Germline loops: CDR1 LNHNV, CDR2 YYDKDF (reference sequence). Trimming took 7 bases from V and 1 from J, leaving 10 bases between them. DNA for the CDR3: TGTGCCACCACCTCGGGACAGAACACCGGGGAGCTGTTTTTT. Protein product: CATTSGQNTGELFF. Combining the CDR3 with reference TRBV15 and TRBJ2-2 gives the whole variable domain DAMVIQNPRYQVTQFGKPVTLSCSQTLNHNVMYWYQQKSSQAPKLLFHYYDKDFNNEADTPDNFQSRRPNTSFCFLDIRSPGLGDTAMYLCATTSGQNTGELFFGEGSRLTVL.

This sequence joins TRBV5-1 and TRBJ2-1; 14 bases align to TRBD2. The CDR3 spans 16 residues. Germline assignment: CDR1 SGHRS and CDR2 YFSETQ. The V gene end was trimmed by 2 bases and the J gene end by 7 bases; junction bases not matched to a gene: 5. DNA of the CDR3: TGCGCCAGCAGCTTCGGGACTAGCGGGAGTGGAAATGAGCAGTTCTTC. This codes for CASSFGTSGSGNEQFF.

This chain links TRBV6-1 with TRBJ1-2; 7 nucleotides line up with TRBD1. Germline V gives CDR1 MNHNS, CDR2 SASEGT. Trimming removed 8 bases from V and 3 bases from J; junction bases left unmatched: 6. The CDR3 loop spans 13 amino acids. The CDR3 DNA reads TGTGCCAGCGGCGACAGGGTATACTATGGCTACACCTTC. Translating it yields CASGDRVYYGYTF.

In this sample, this clone turned up once. The V call is TRBV6-6, the J call TRBJ2-5; 8 nucleotides agree with TRBD1. V shed 5 bases, J shed 5 bases, and the junction held 7 bases outside the gene matches. Per the germline V gene, CDR1 is MNHNY and CDR2 is SVGAGI (reference sequence). The CDR3 totals 14 residues. CDR3 DNA: TGTGCCAGCAGTCAAGGACAGGGTGAGGAGACCCAGTACTTC. Its protein product is CASSQGQGEETQYF.

The CDR3 DNA reads as TGTGCCAGCAGCTTAGTAGACAGACCAGGGGAGCAGTACTTC. This sequence encodes CASSLVDRPGEQYF. The V and J genes are TRBV7-6 and TRBJ2-7; D possibly corresponds to TRBD1 (5 bases). Trimming removed 1 base from V and 7 bases from J, with 14 bases in between. This CDR3 has 14 residues. Germline V gene data show CDR1 as SGHVS and CDR2 as FNYEAQ.

This chain connects TRBV11-2 to TRBJ2-7; no clear D. The germline V and J ends were trimmed by 5 bases and 2 bases, with 4 bases remaining between them. The CDR3 is made up of 11 amino acids. CDR1 is SGHAT, CDR2 FQNNGV, per germline. The CDR3 sequence: CASSAPYEQYF. The CDR3 DNA sequence: TGTGCCAGCAGCGCGCCCTACGAGCAGTACTTC.

This clone was seen a handful of times. The germline gene is not matched at one end of the junction; a read error may be the cause. This chain uses TRBV7-7 with TRBJ2-5, with D perhaps TRBD2 (6 bases). The germline V gene encodes CDR1 SSHAT and CDR2 FNYEAQ (reference sequence). This CDR3 spans 14 amino acids. DNA of the CDR3: TGTGCTAGCAGCGTCGGGAGCCCAGAAGAGACCCAGTACTTC. Translating gives CASSVGSPEETQYF.

The V call is TRBV10-3, the J call TRBJ1-5, with a possible D match to TRBD1 (6 bases). Trimming cost V 6 bases and J 2 bases, with 14 bases left between them. This CDR3 is 15 amino acids long. CDR1 and CDR2 (germline): ENHRY, SYGVKD. CDR3 sequence (DNA): TGTGCCATCAGAACTTCAGGGGATGGCAATCAGCCCCAGCATTTT. This translates into CAIRTSGDGNQPQHF.

This sequence joins TRBV16 and TRBJ2-1; 7 positions agree with TRBD1. The CDR3 is 18 amino acids. Germline trimming cut 1 base from V and 1 base from J; bases unmatched to any gene: 10. Germline V CDR1 and CDR2: KGHSY, FQNENV. The CDR3 DNA reads as TGTGCCAGCAGCCAATTTACGACTCGGACAGGATCCTACAATGAGCAGTTCTTC. It specifies CASSQFTTRTGSYNEQFF.

This chain's CDR3 is CASSSSLSWRGEQFF. In nucleotides, the CDR3 is TGTGCCAGCAGCTCGTCCCTCTCTTGGCGCGGTGAGCAGTTCTTC. The chain couples TRBV13 to TRBJ2-1; no definite D call. The V gene's germline CDR1 is PRHDT and CDR2 FYEKMQ (reference sequence). The CDR3 sequence is 15 residues long. Deletions cut 4 bases from V and 9 bases from J, with 19 bases between.

The chain couples TRBV5-6 to TRBJ1-4; maybe TRBD1 (5 bases). There are 14 residues in the CDR3. CDR1 and CDR2 from the germline V gene are SGHDT and YYEEEE. Between the trimmed V and J ends, which lost 0 bases and 5 bases, there was a span of 8 bases. CDR3 region: CASSLVAGNEKLFF. The CDR3 region has the DNA TGTGCCAGCAGCTTGGTGGCAGGGAATGAAAAACTGTTTTTT.

The gene calls are TRBV2 and TRBJ1-4; TRBD1 agrees at 7 bases. Per the germline V gene, CDR1 is SNHLY and CDR2 is FYNNEI. This CDR3 has 15 residues. The J segment lost 4 bases and the V segment lost 3 bases, leaving 5 bases of the junction unmatched. The CDR3 DNA reads as TGTGCCAGCAGTGATGGACAGGTCTATAATGAAAAACTGTTTTTT. Translation: CASSDGQVYNEKLFF.

The CDR3 DNA reads TGTGCCAGCAGCCAAGTGGGAGCGTTCTCCTACAATGAGCAGTTCTTC. Protein product: CASSQVGAFSYNEQFF. This chain joins TRBV4-2 and TRBJ2-1; a weak D match, TRBD2 (5 bases). This CDR3 has 16 residues. With 1 base removed from V and 0 bases from J, the gap between germline ends came to 10 bases. Germline assignment: CDR1 LGHNA and CDR2 YNFKEQ.

This clone was detected only a few times. V and J are TRBV25-1 and TRBJ2-7, with D hard to call. Germline lookup yields CDR1 MGHDK and CDR2 SYGVNS. This CDR3 spans 11 amino acids. V shed 7 bases and J shed 5 bases, with 9 bases lying between them. The CDR3 loop is CASMERHEQYF. DNA for the CDR3: TGTGCCAGCATGGAGAGGCACGAGCAGTACTTC.

The gene calls are TRBV5-1 and TRBJ1-1; perhaps TRBD1 as D (6 bases). Germline V CDR1 and CDR2: SGHRS, YFSETQ. CDR3 length: 15 residues. The V and J ends lost 2 bases and 4 bases respectively, with 15 bases between them. The CDR3 loop is CASSFLQGGSTEAFF. CDR3 in DNA: TGCGCCAGCAGCTTTCTACAGGGAGGGAGCACTGAAGCTTTCTTT.

The genes are TRBV18 and TRBJ2-3; tentatively, D is TRBD2 (5 bases). Germline V CDR1 and CDR2: KGHSH, LQKENI. V shed 0 bases and J shed 8 bases, with 12 bases lying between them. This CDR3 is 14 amino acids long. The CDR3 spells CASSPPTRAGTQYF. CDR3 sequence (DNA): TGTGCCAGCTCACCACCCACGCGGGCCGGTACGCAGTATTTT.